The present entry profiles one T cell receptor (beta chain) with its context. This record comes from a study of control samples from healthy donors and cancer patients. Produced via immunoSEQ multiplex PCR; TCRdb's table is partial and in-frame only. The table has approximately 170,000 clones, 80% to 95% seen once. The CDR3 extends over 15 amino acids. V lost 3 bases and J 8 bases, leaving 16 bases between the germline ends. The V gene's germline CDR1 is KGHDR and CDR2 SFDVKD. Sequencing was carried out using blood. The receptor comes from a woman aged 25-40 years in good health. V gene TRBV24-1 combines with J gene TRBJ2-1, with TRBD1 as a possible D gene (6 bases). CDR3: CATSDPHNRADEQFF. The CDR3 coding sequence is TGTGCCACCAGTGATCCTCACAACAGGGCCGATGAGCAGTTCTTC.